The entry below gives a single T cell receptor beta chain sequence along with its context. The antigen remains unidentified. This sample was included in a study of OX40 agonist ivuxolimab in advanced cancers. Background on the study: Intravenous ivuxolimab at 0.01 to 10 mg/kg was given to patients every 2 weeks. Therapy given before enrollment (anti-PD-1, anti-PD-L1 or anti-CTLA-4) was allowed, and 40% to 50% had some.

Blood got drawn at baseline, again on cycle 4 day 1, and then on cycle 7 day 1. TCRdb's table, derived via immunoSEQ multiplex PCR, lists solely in-frame clones and lacks some. Found here are roughly 150,000 clones, roughly 92% of them singletons; the top ten hold around 0.33%. Study-wide findings and caveats: At 0.1 to 3.0 mg/kg, clonal expansion of CD4+ and CD8+ blood T cells had occurred by week 6.

V gave up 5 bases and J gave up 8 bases; unmatched junction bases: 9. The CDR3 extends over 17 amino acids. Germline V gene lookup returns CDR1 LNHDA and CDR2 SQIVND (reference sequence). The gene calls are TRBV19 and TRBJ2-1; 16 bases align to TRBD2. This sequence originates from an adult with an advanced solid tumor such as melanoma, head and neck, liver or kidney cancer. This material consisted of CD4+ or CD8+ T cells sorted from blood, taken in a trial of the OX40 agonist ivuxolimab. CDR3 sequence: CASSSFPGLAGGDEQFF. The CDR3 DNA is TGTGCCAGTAGTTCCTTTCCGGGACTAGCGGGAGGGGATGAGCAGTTCTTC.